Listed here are 3 T cell receptor beta chains from one sample, sequenced in a study of shared clonotypes between healthy human individuals. Cells designated naive CD8 were CD45RO-negative and were positively selected for CCR7, with terminally differentiated effector memory CD45RA+ cells excluded. TCRdb's copy holds only in-frame clones and misses some; the assay was immunoSEQ multiplex PCR. The sample has around 1.9 million clones, 80% to 95% seen once. Specimen: naive CD8+ T cells from PBMCs. The receptors originated from a man younger than 35 in good health. Some clones in this sample may be carry-over from other donors' samples.

This chain joins TRBV9 and TRBJ1-1, with TRBD1 identical over 7 bases. Germline loops: CDR1 SGDLS, CDR2 YYNGEE. The V segment lost 8 bases and the J segment 0 bases; nucleotides outside the gene matches: 7. This CDR3 is 14 amino acids long. In DNA form, the CDR3 reads TGTGCCAGTGGAGGGACAGACATGAACACTGAAGCTTTCTTT. This codes for CASGGTDMNTEAFF.

The J gene is TRBJ1-1, the V gene TRBV4-1, with no clear D. The CDR3 is 15 residues long. V was trimmed by 5 bases and J by 2 bases, leaving 15 bases between them. CDR1 and CDR2 (germline): MGHRA, YSYEKL. The CDR3 is CASSYSRVANTEAFF. For the CDR3, the DNA is TGCGCCAGCAGCTACTCCCGGGTCGCAAACACTGAAGCTTTCTTT.

V gene TRBV18 combines with J gene TRBJ2-5, with D uncertain. Between the trimmed V and J ends, which lost 4 bases and 1 base, there was a span of 7 bases. Per germline, CDR1 KGHSH and CDR2 LQKENI. This CDR3 is 13 amino acids long. In DNA, the CDR3 is TGTGCCAGCTCACGAGTCAGCCAAGAGACCCAGTACTTC. Amino acids: CASSRVSQETQYF.